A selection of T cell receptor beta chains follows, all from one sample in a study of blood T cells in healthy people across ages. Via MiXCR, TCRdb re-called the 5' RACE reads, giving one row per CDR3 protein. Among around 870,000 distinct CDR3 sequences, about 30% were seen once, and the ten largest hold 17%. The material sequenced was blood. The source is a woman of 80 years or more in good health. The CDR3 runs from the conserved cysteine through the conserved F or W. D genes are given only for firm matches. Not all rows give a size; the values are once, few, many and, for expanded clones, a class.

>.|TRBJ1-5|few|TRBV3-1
TGTGCCAGCAGCCAAGTAGAAGGACGGCAGCCCCAGCATTTT
CASSQVEGRQPQHF
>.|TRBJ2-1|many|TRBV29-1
TGCAGCGCCCGGGACCCTAAGTGGGATGAGCAGTTCTTC
CSARDPKWDEQFF
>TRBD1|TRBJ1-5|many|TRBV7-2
TGTGCCAGCAGCTTAGAGGGGACAGGGGCGCGGCAGCCCCAGCATTTT
CASSLEGTGARQPQHF
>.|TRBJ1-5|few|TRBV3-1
TGTGCCAGCAACCAGGGCCGCGGGCAGCCCCAGCATTTT
CASNQGRGQPQHF
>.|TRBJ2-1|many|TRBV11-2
TGTGCCAGCAGCTTGAGAGACGGCACCAATGAGCAGTTCTTC
CASSLRDGTNEQFF
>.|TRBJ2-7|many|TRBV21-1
TGTGCCAGCAGCAGGGCCTCCCGGGACACGTGCTCCTACGAGCAGTACTTC
CASSRASRDTCSYEQYF
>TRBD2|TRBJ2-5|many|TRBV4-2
TGTGCCAGCAGCCACCACGGGAGTAGCGGGGTTTCGGAGACCCAGTACTTC
CASSHHGSSGVSETQYF
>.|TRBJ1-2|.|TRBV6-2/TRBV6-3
TGTGCCAGCAGTTACGAGATGAGGACGGATGGCTACACCTTC
CASSYEMRTDGYTF
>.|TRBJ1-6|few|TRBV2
TGTGCCAGCAGTCCGGGGGTTTTGAATAATTCACCCCTCCACTTT
CASSPGVLNNSPLHF
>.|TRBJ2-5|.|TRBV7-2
TGTGCCAGCAGCTCCCAGTGGGGCTTGCAACAAGAGACCCAGTACTTC
CASSSQWGLQQETQYF
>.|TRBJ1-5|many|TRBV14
TGTGCCAGCAGCCAAGTAAGAGGCAATCAGCCCCAGCATTTT
CASSQVRGNQPQHF
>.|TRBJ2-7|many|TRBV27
TGTGCCAGCAGTTTATCTGGGAGGGGGTACGAGCAGTACTTC
CASSLSGRGYEQYF
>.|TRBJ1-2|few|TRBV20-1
TGCAGTGCTAGAGTACGGGGAACCGTCTATGGCTACACCTTC
CSARVRGTVYGYTF
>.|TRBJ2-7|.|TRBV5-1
TGCGCCAGCAGCTTGGGTCGACAGTTACCCTACGAGCAGTACTTC
CASSLGRQLPYEQYF
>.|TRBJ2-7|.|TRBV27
TGTGCCAGCAGTTCATCGTTAGTTTCGGGGGCGGACTCAAAGCCCTACGAGCAGTACTTC
CASSSSLVSGADSKPYEQYF
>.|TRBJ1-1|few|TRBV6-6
TGTGCCAGCACTAAGGGAGCCACTGAAGCTTTCTTT
CASTKGATEAFF
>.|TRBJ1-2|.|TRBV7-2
TGTGCCGGCAGCGTCCAGGTTACAGTAACAGGGAGTTATGGCTACACCTTC
CAGSVQVTVTGSYGYTF
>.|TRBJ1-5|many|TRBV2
TGTGCCAGCAGTGAATCCATATCGGGAGGCAATCAGCCCCAGCATTTT
CASSESISGGNQPQHF
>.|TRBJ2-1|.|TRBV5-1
TGCGCCAGCTATACCGGCGGTGGTGAGCAGTTCTTC
CASYTGGGEQFF
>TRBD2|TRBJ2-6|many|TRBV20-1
TGCAGTGTACTAGCGGCGGCCAACGTCCTGACTTTC
CSVLAAANVLTF
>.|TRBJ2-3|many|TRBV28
TGTGCCAGCAGTTTTAGCCTGCAGGAGGCAGATACGCAGTATTTT
CASSFSLQEADTQYF
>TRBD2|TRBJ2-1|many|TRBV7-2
TGTGCCAGCAGCCCCAGCGGGGGCCGTCCTGGTGAGCAGTTCTTC
CASSPSGGRPGEQFF
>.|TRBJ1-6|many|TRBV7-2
TGTGCCAGCAGCCCGCCGAGATCACCCCTCCACTTT
CASSPPRSPLHF
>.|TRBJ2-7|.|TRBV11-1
TGTGCCAGCAGCTTAGCCGGGAACCGCAATGAGCAGTACTTC
CASSLAGNRNEQYF
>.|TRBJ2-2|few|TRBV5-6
TGTGCCAGCAGCTTGGGAGTAGCGGCAACTCACGGGGAGCTGTTTTTT
CASSLGVAATHGELFF
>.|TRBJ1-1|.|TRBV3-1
TGTGCCAGCAGCCGCCCCCAGGGTGTCACTGAAGCTTTCTTT
CASSRPQGVTEAFF
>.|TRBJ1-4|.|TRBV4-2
TGTGCCAGCAGCCAAGGGGCAGGGGTGGGTGAAAAACTGTTTTTT
CASSQGAGVGEKLFF
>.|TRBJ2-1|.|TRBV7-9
TGTGCCAGCAGCGCCAAGTCCTACGAGCAGTTCTTC
CASSAKSYEQFF
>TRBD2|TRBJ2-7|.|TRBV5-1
TGCGCCAGCAGCTGTGATATGCGACAGCGGGAGGGCCCTTACGAGCAGTACTTC
CASSCDMRQREGPYEQYF
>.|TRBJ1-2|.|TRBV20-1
TGCAGTGCTAGAAATCCGACAGCACAGTATGGCTGCACCTTC
CSARNPTAQYGCTF
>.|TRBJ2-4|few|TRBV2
TGTGCCAGCAATCGGTTACAAGGGGGTGACTTCAAAAACATTCAGTACTTC
CASNRLQGGDFKNIQYF
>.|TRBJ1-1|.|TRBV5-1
TGCGCCAGCAGCCCCGCTTTTATCGAGAGCACTGAAGCTTTCTTT
CASSPAFIESTEAFF
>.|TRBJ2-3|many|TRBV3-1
TGTGCCAGCAGCCAAGAGGGAACAGGGAACACAGATACGCAGTATTTT
CASSQEGTGNTDTQYF
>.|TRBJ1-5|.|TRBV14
TGTGCCAGCAGCTATTTCCAGCCCCAGCATTTT
CASSYFQPQHF
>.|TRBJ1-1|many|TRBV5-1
TGCGCCAGCAGCTTAGACGGGACGGGTGAAGCTTTCTTT
CASSLDGTGEAFF
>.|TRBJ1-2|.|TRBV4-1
TGCGCCAGCAGCCAAGTGCTAGCCCCTGGGGGCTACACCTTC
CASSQVLAPGGYTF
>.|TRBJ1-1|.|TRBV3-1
TGTGCCAGCAGCCAAGGGACAGAGTACACTGAAGCTTTCTTT
CASSQGTEYTEAFF
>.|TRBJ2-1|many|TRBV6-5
TGTGCCAGCAGTAAGTGGGGGGAGAGCTCCTACAATGAGCAGTTCTTC
CASSKWGESSYNEQFF